Described below is a single TCR beta chain sequence and its context. Its specificity is not known. The CDR3 is 13 amino acids. Trimming pared 6 bases from V and 2 bases from J, leaving 11 bases between. The germline V gene has CDR1 MNHEY and CDR2 SVGAGI. The entry originates in a study of shared clonotypes between healthy human individuals. Notes on the study in general: Measured sharing among donors was expected to vary with sequencing depth. Around 5.4% of naive CD4 clonotypes were common to a few donors.

Assay used: immunoSEQ multiplex PCR; TCRdb lists only in-frame clones, some missing. The sample records millions of clones, 95% being singletons. This receptor was identified in a man aged 18 to 29 in good health. The chain employs TRBV6-5 and TRBJ2-7; D is ambiguous. The sequencing input was naive CD4+ T cells sorted from blood. This sample's subset: CD45RA+ positively selected. CDR3 amino acids: CASSPSTPYEQYF. DNA for the CDR3: TGTGCCAGCAGCCCATCTACCCCCTACGAGCAGTACTTC.